There are many counts of the clone carrying this T cell receptor (beta chain). TCRdb reprocessed the 5' RACE reads with MiXCR, giving one entry per CDR3 protein. The repertoire includes some 41,000 distinct CDR3 sequences, 6.5% to 7% of them detected once, and about 45% sits in the top ten. The time point denotes: sample taken at primary tumor resection. Untreated early-stage non-small cell lung cancer patients, fewer than 85 in total, were the donors. This CDR3 spans 14 amino acids. V dropped 6 bases and J dropped 5; count of bases not matched to a gene: 7. Germline V lookup: CDR1 SNHLY, CDR2 FYNNEI. These data are taken from a study of spatial heterogeneity in lung cancer. Study overall: Alpha-chain sequences were detected in numbers that were consistently lower than beta-chain sequences.

This TCR was recovered from a female donor with early-stage non-small cell lung cancer. Material: PBMCs, obtained at surgery. This sequence joins TRBV2 and TRBJ2-5, with TRBD1 matching 9 bases. The CDR3 protein is CASSPQGAGETQYF. DNA of the CDR3: TGTGCCAGCAGCCCACAGGGGGCGGGGGAGACCCAGTACTTC.